The entry that follows covers one T cell receptor (beta chain) sequence. Its target antigen remains unknown. Base qualities were left out, and no much larger clone turns up one base away. A patient counted as having stable Graves' hyperthyroidism if no progression to ophthalmopathy occurred over 18 months of follow-up. The hyperthyroidism patients were between 18 and 65 years old and newly diagnosed, with a disease duration of less than 2 months. Any patient with an uncontrolled infection, another autoimmune disease, pregnancy or lactation was excluded. Clinical symptoms, serum thyroxine and TRAb, thyroid ultrasound, and orbital computed tomography formed the basis for the diagnoses. PBMCs were separated from roughly 9.3 ml of fresh peripheral blood using Ficoll-Paque density gradient centrifugation. Trizol reagent was used to extract total RNA, and RNA quality was then checked on an Agilent 2100 Bioanalyzer.

The sample originates from a study of T cells in Graves' hyperthyroidism and ophthalmopathy (dated by TCRdb to between 2019 and 2020). In terms of the full investigation: Peripheral blood was sampled at the time of initial diagnosis, prior to any treatment. To identify distinguishing TCR V-J signatures, a discovery cohort of about 95 patients was used, comprising under 45 with Graves' ophthalmopathy and approximately 57 with stable Graves' hyperthyroidism. The paper reports TCR Vbeta CDR3 sequencing of 130 to 150 peripheral blood samples: under 45 ophthalmopathy, fewer than 80 hyperthyroidism and approximately 17 progressor patients. Once sampling was done, hyperthyroidism patients were given methimazole at a starting dose of 30 mg daily, whereas ophthalmopathy patients were given high-dose intravenous methylprednisolone. In six Graves' hyperthyroidism patients, the study also compared T-cell repertoires from thyroid tissue with T-cell repertoires from blood. The 100 discovery patients were randomly split 7:3 into training and test sets. An independent validation cohort of about 20 hyperthyroidism patients and 17 patients who later progressed to ophthalmopathy tested prospective prediction of ophthalmopathy.

The TCR beta CDR3 regions were amplified from RNA transcripts. A first-round RT-PCR of the TCR CDR3 used the HTBI primer set with the Qiagen OneStep RT-PCR kit. A second multiplex PCR round built the libraries, followed by size selection and purification. Paired-end sequencing of the libraries was performed with 100 bp reads on an Illumina HiSeq2000. Per the original workflow: SOAPnuke was used to process the raw data, throwing out any read that contained adapters or uncalled bases, had a mean Phred below 15, or lacked an exact constant-primer or identifier match. High-quality paired reads were merged using COPE v1.2.5, and each unique nucleotide sequence was defined as a clonotype. MiTCR v1.1 was used to align clonotypes to the IMGT TRBV, TRBD and TRBJ reference segments. Only V-J combinations with frequency above 0.0001, covering 99.2% of repertoires, were analysed. The TCS score was defined as the ratio of F50 (clonal expansion) to E x V (chaos), calculated using BLOSUM62-based TCRdist between CDR3 peptides within each V-J. Welch's t-statistics and random forest reduced roughly 530 V-J features to 10 to 15, which were used in a naive Bayes classifier (R e1071). The public reads were quality trimmed at Q25 with fastp and then assembled into clones with MiXCR by TCRdb, keeping productive beta chains. Every entry covers one CDR3 protein and lists the most common genes and DNA from its rows. TCRdb, not the authors, supplied the V and J calls. The sample records approximately 740,000 distinct CDR3 sequences, about 15% of which are singletons. 10% of the sample is in the top ten clones.

General study outcomes and caveats: No statistical method was used to fix the sample size in advance, and group allocation was not hidden from the investigators. Most expanded thyroid clonotypes (frequency above 0.001) were also detected in blood, a finding suggesting that blood repertoires may reflect thyroid immune responses. In cross-validation, a model built on a 13 V-J signature told ophthalmopathy apart from stable hyperthyroidism with 85% to 90% sensitivity and roughly 82% specificity, and in testing the same model reached 80%/75%. In validation, the model predicted progression to ophthalmopathy a median of roughly 6.5 months before onset, with about 70% sensitivity and more than 72% specificity.

Counted from cysteine to phenylalanine, this CDR3 has 14 amino acids. CDR3 DNA only is kept here, 42 bases in frame from base 1. V gives up 2 bases and J gives up 5 bases, and the segment between their germline ends measures 13 bases. From a lookup of the germline V gene (reference sequence), CDR1 and CDR2 are GTSNPN and SVGIG. The sample comprised blood. The sequence links TRBV30 to TRBJ1-3; a weak D assignment points to TRBD1 (5 bases agree). This clonotype originated in a woman under 30 with Graves' hyperthyroidism. CDR3 loop: CAWSPGTARNTIYF. The nucleotides are TGTGCCTGGAGTCCGGGGACCGCCCGAAACACCATATATTTT.